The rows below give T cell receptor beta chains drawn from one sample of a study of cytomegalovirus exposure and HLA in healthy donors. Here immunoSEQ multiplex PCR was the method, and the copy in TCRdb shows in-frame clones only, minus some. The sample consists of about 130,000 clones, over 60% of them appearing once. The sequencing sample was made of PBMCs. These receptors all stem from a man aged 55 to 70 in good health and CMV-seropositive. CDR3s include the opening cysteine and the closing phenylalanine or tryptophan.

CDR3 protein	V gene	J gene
CATSSRQGWHEQFF	TRBV15	TRBJ2-1
CASSRGARADTQYF	TRBV7-8	TRBJ2-3
CASSLRQGNYGYTF	TRBV7-2	TRBJ1-2
CAWGGGGSGNTIYF	TRBV30	TRBJ1-3
CASSYGGSGELFF	TRBV6-5	TRBJ2-2
CASSWGAANTEAFF	TRBV5-6	TRBJ1-1
CASSATSDGYEQFF	TRBV27	TRBJ2-1
CASSVVVGGGTEAFF	TRBV9	TRBJ1-1
CASSRDETGELFF	TRBV6-5	TRBJ2-2
CASSLSLNTEAFF	TRBV7-2	TRBJ1-1
CAWGYRRDEQYF	TRBV30	NA
CASSPRGRSDQPQHF	TRBV9	TRBJ1-5
CAWSGAGAYNEQFF	TRBV30	TRBJ2-1
CASSRDRGPLFEQYF	TRBV2	TRBJ2-7
CASSPERARVSEQFF	TRBV7-3	TRBJ2-1
CASSPPIGQIQETQYF	TRBV18	TRBJ2-5
CASSGGPSGTGELFF	TRBV9	TRBJ2-2
CAWSSTTGNSPLHF	TRBV30	TRBJ1-6
CASSLAGGGGIATNEKLFF	TRBV28	TRBJ1-4
CASSFSYEQYF	TRBV28	TRBJ2-7
CASSARGSGNTIYF	TRBV25-1	TRBJ1-3
CASSLGASPVTQYF	TRBV5-1	TRBJ2-3
CASRGLVNEKLFF	TRBV2	TRBJ1-4
CASSLWGGSSYEQYF	TRBV28	TRBJ2-7
CASRVTGGEGYTF	TRBV5-5	TRBJ1-2
CASSCPPPLEKLFF	TRBV6-8	TRBJ1-4
CASARGAGNTIYF	TRBV5-6	TRBJ1-3
CASSLGTQGYTEAFF	TRBV5-5	TRBJ1-1
CASSLGGGAIQETQYF	TRBV5-1	TRBJ2-5
CASSPTGINTGELFF	TRBV27	TRBJ2-2
CASSTGQGAEAFF	TRBV19	TRBJ1-1
CSAPDRTVQYF	TRBV20-1	TRBJ2-7
CASSLEQGGSNQPQHF	TRBV5-8	TRBJ1-5
CASSLGGYNEQFF	TRBV5-1	TRBJ2-1
CASSLGQGVYEQYF	TRBV5-6	TRBJ2-7
CAWSVPRTGYYEQYF	TRBV30	TRBJ2-7
CSAIDSYGYTF	TRBV20-1	TRBJ1-2
CASSLARRQRETQYF	TRBV7-8	TRBJ2-5
CASSEAPQGYYEQYF	TRBV6-1	NA
CASSPPVRGGSNEQFF	TRBV9	TRBJ2-1
CASRGEGDLNGYTF	TRBV2	TRBJ1-2
CASSQRLGASGTDTQYF	TRBV4-2	TRBJ2-3
CASSLISRVGSEAFF	TRBV28	TRBJ1-1
CSSSLEGTSIPDLYNEQFF	TRBV7-9	TRBJ2-1
CASSLSPVSTDTQYF	TRBV18	TRBJ2-3
CASSATAYNEQFF	TRBV6-1	TRBJ2-1
CASGFEGAETQYF	TRBV5-1	TRBJ2-5